A single sample gave rise to the 25 T cell receptor beta chains below, sequenced in a study of graft-versus-host responses after intestinal transplantation. TCRdb's copy holds only in-frame clones and misses some; the assay was immunoSEQ multiplex PCR. The table lists about 94,000 clones, roughly 90% of them singletons. These receptors are not linked to any known antigen. Sequences were derived from unstimulated CD8+ T cells sorted from spleen or lymph node cells, sampled before intestinal transplant. These receptors originate from a human donor who received an intestinal transplant.

The rearrangement uses TRBV23-1 and TRBJ2-1; no definite D call. TRBV23-1 is filed as an ORF, its function uncertain. This CDR3 contains 16 residues. The V end was cut by 0 bases, the J end by 2 bases, with 11 bases between. The CDR3 DNA reads as TGCGCCAGCAGTCAATCGAACAGAACCCCCTACAATGAGCAGTTCTTC. Residues: CASSQSNRTPYNEQFF.

This CDR3 is CASSFRLNQPQHF. The CDR3 DNA follows: TGTGCCAGCAGTTTCAGGCTGAATCAGCCCCAGCATTTT. This rearrangement joins TRBV27 to TRBJ1-5; D gene uncertain. The CDR3 length is 13 residues. Germline lookup yields CDR1 MNHEY and CDR2 SMNVEV (reference sequence). V gave up 3 bases and J gave up 4 bases, with 7 bases separating them.

The chain joins TRBV5-1 to TRBJ2-3; D is unclear. V was shortened by 1 base and J by 1 base, with 7 bases between the two germline ends. Germline CDR1 is SGHRS and CDR2 is YFSETQ. CDR3 length equals 14 residues. The CDR3 nucleotides are TGCGCCAGCAGCTTGTATCCAGGCACAGATACGCAGTATTTT. This translates into CASSLYPGTDTQYF.

V gene TRBV14 combines with J gene TRBJ2-1; D remains unclear. The V gene lost 0 bases and the J gene lost 5 bases, with 11 bases spanning the gap. This CDR3 contains 15 residues. CDR1 SGHDN and CDR2 FVKESK come from the germline V gene. Written as DNA, the CDR3 is TGTGCCAGCAGCCAAGAAGCCAGGCCCCACAATGAGCAGTTCTTC. It specifies CASSQEARPHNEQFF.

A few counts support this clone. The CDR3 loop is CASSPRQGLAGYEQYF. CDR3 nucleotide sequence: TGCGCCAGCAGCCCAAGGCAAGGACTAGCGGGCTACGAGCAGTACTTC. This chain connects TRBV4-1 to TRBJ2-7; 11 bases match TRBD2. The V gene end was trimmed by 4 bases and the J gene end by 3 bases; junction bases not matched to a gene: 8. The length of the CDR3 is 16 residues. Germline CDR1 MGHRA, CDR2 YSYEKL.

This clone has a handful of counts. V and J are TRBV4-1 and TRBJ1-2; D gene uncertain. Germline CDR1 MGHRA, CDR2 YSYEKL. The CDR3 runs 15 residues. Trimming removed 1 base at V and 8 bases at J, with 17 bases between. CDR3 nucleotide sequence: TGCGCCAGCAGCCAAGTTCTCGGAGGGTTGGGCGGCTACACCTTC. Protein product: CASSQVLGGLGGYTF.

V and J are TRBV14 and TRBJ2-1, with D perhaps TRBD2 (6 bases). The CDR3 runs to 15 residues. Germline assignment: CDR1 SGHDN and CDR2 FVKESK. V lost 4 bases to trimming and J lost 9 bases, with 19 bases between them. The CDR3 is CASSRRDPLFSEQFF. The DNA of the CDR3 is TGTGCCAGCAGCCGGCGGGACCCGCTTTTCTCTGAGCAGTTCTTC.

The chain couples TRBV29-1 to TRBJ2-7, with TRBD2 identical over 13 bases. The germline V gene encodes CDR1 SQVTM and CDR2 ANQGSEA. The ends lost 7 bases at V and 5 bases at J; junction bases unmatched: 8. The CDR3 loop spans 14 amino acids. The CDR3 nucleotides read TGCAGCGCCCTAGGACTAGCGGGAGCCCACGAGCAGTACTTC. This codes for CSALGLAGAHEQYF.

The V gene is TRBV18, the J gene TRBJ2-2; TRBD1 agrees at 9 bases. V shed 4 bases and J 5 bases; nucleotides not matched to a gene: 8. Germline CDR1 reads KGHSH; CDR2 reads LQKENI. The CDR3 has 16 residues. The CDR3 here is CASSLRDREETGELFF. The CDR3 nucleotides read TGTGCCAGCTCACTCCGGGACAGGGAGGAGACCGGGGAGCTGTTTTTT.

This chain uses TRBV30 with TRBJ2-7; TRBD2 is a possible D gene (6 bases). Trimming left V 0 bases short and J 4 bases short, with 13 bases between. The CDR3 extends over 14 amino acids. Germline V gene lookup returns CDR1 GTSNPN and CDR2 SVGIG (reference sequence). Written as DNA, the CDR3 is TGTGCCTGGAGTGTGGTGGAGGGGAGGTACGAGCAGTACTTC. Translated: CAWSVVEGRYEQYF.

The chain employs TRBV9 and TRBJ2-6, with 7 positions matching TRBD1. The germline gives CDR1 SGDLS, CDR2 YYNGEE. J lost 0 bases, V lost 4 bases, and 4 bases had no gene match. The CDR3 spans 16 residues. This CDR3 is CASSLNRGSGANVLTF. The CDR3 DNA follows: TGTGCCAGCAGCTTGAACAGGGGCTCTGGGGCCAACGTCCTGACTTTC.

The gene calls are TRBV9 and TRBJ2-2, with 13 positions matching TRBD2. The CDR3 sequence is 18 residues long. V lost 0 bases to trimming and J lost 3 bases; unmatched junction nucleotides: 5. In germline, CDR1 is SGDLS, CDR2 YYNGEE. The CDR3 DNA is TGTGCCAGCAGCGTAGAGGGGACTAGCGGGGCCTACACCGGGGAGCTGTTTTTT. This encodes CASSVEGTSGAYTGELFF.

The gene calls are TRBV14 and TRBJ2-3; D is possibly TRBD2 (6 bases). Germline CDR1 reads SGHDN; CDR2 reads FVKESK. The V and J ends lost 2 bases and 10 bases respectively, with 13 bases between them. The CDR3 sequence is 13 residues long. This chain's CDR3 is CASSQQGGMAQYF. CDR3 bases: TGTGCCAGCAGCCAACAGGGCGGGATGGCGCAGTATTTT. Full variable domain (remainder filled in from reference TRBV14 and TRBJ2-3): EAGVTQFPSHSVIEKGQTVTLRCDPISGHDNLYWYRRVMGKEIKFLLHFVKESKQDESGMPNNRFLAERTGGTYSTLKVQPAELEDSGVYFCASSQQGGMAQYFGPGTRLTVL.

The gene calls are TRBV12-5 and TRBJ2-3, with D tentatively TRBD1 (6 bases). Germline V gives CDR1 LGHNT, CDR2 FRNRAP. The CDR3 contains 14 residues. V dropped 3 bases and J dropped 2 bases, with 9 bases sitting between them. The CDR3 sequence is CASGLQGHTDTQYF. CDR3 bases: TGTGCTAGTGGTTTACAGGGCCACACAGATACGCAGTATTTT. Using reference TRBV12-5 and TRBJ2-3 for the parts outside the CDR3, the full variable domain is DARVTQTPRHKVTEMGQEVTMRCQPILGHNTVFWYRQTMMQGLELLAYFRNRAPLDDSGMPKDRFSAEMPDATLATLKIQPSEPRDSAVYFCASGLQGHTDTQYFGPGTRLTVL.

The gene calls are TRBV4-3 and TRBJ1-1, with D hard to call. V was cut by 0 bases and J by 0 bases, with 5 bases left in between. Germline CDR1 reads LGHNA; CDR2 reads YSLEER. The CDR3 loop spans 14 amino acids. The CDR3 reads CASSQEQMNTEAFF. The CDR3 DNA reads as TGCGCCAGCAGCCAAGAACAGATGAACACTGAAGCTTTCTTT.

The rearrangement links TRBV7-9 to TRBJ2-4; tentatively, D is TRBD1 (5 bases). Trimming removed 3 bases at V and 8 bases at J, with 11 bases between. The germline V gene has CDR1 SEHNR and CDR2 FQNEAQ (reference sequence). This CDR3 spans 13 amino acids. The CDR3 DNA reads as TGTGCCAGCAGCTTCGCCAGGGATGACATTCAGTACTTC. Its protein product is CASSFARDDIQYF.

This sequence joins TRBV27 and TRBJ2-7; D might be TRBD2 (6 bases). The CDR3 runs to 16 residues. Trimming stripped 2 bases from V and 6 bases from J, with 20 bases between. In germline, CDR1 is MNHEY, CDR2 SMNVEV (reference sequence). CDR3: CASSLMAGRTVSEQYF. As DNA, the CDR3 is TGTGCCAGCAGTTTAATGGCGGGGCGGACTGTTAGCGAGCAGTACTTC.

The gene calls are TRBV5-1 and TRBJ2-1; 9 bases are shared with TRBD1. V was clipped by 4 bases and J by 0 bases; unmatched bases: 2. Germline CDR1 is SGHRS and CDR2 is YFSETQ. The CDR3 covers 15 residues. The CDR3 protein is CASSLTGGSYNEQFF. The DNA for the CDR3 is TGCGCCAGCAGCCTGACAGGGGGCTCCTACAATGAGCAGTTCTTC. Full variable domain (rest looked up from reference TRBV5-1 and TRBJ2-1): KAGVTQTPRYLIKTRGQQVTLSCSPISGHRSVSWYQQTPGQGLQFLFEYFSETQRNKGNFPGRFSGRQFSNSRSEMNVSTLELGDSALYLCASSLTGGSYNEQFFGPGTRLTVL.

The gene calls are TRBV10-1 and TRBJ2-7; TRBD1 matches at 7 bases. The V gene end was trimmed by 3 bases and the J gene end by 4 bases; junction bases not matched to a gene: 6. Germline V gives CDR1 WNHNN, CDR2 SYGVQD (reference sequence). This CDR3 is built from 14 residues. The CDR3 bases are TGCGCCAGCAGTGACGGGACAGAATATTACGAGCAGTACTTC. Protein sequence: CASSDGTEYYEQYF.

This clone was seen only once. The V call is TRBV16, the J call TRBJ1-5; 8 positions agree with TRBD1. The CDR3 contains 16 residues. Germline lookup yields CDR1 KGHSY and CDR2 FQNENV. Trimming took 1 base from V and 6 from J; bases not matched to a gene: 8. The CDR3 loop is CASSQFGTGLGQPQHF. In DNA, the CDR3 is TGTGCCAGCAGCCAATTTGGGACAGGTCTGGGTCAGCCCCAGCATTTT.

V is TRBV4-3 and J is TRBJ1-5, with D maybe TRBD1 (5 bases). Germline CDR1 LGHNA, CDR2 YSLEER. The CDR3 contains 13 residues. V was cut by 0 bases and J by 10 bases, with 10 bases left in between. DNA of the CDR3: TGCGCCAGCAGCCAAGATCCGGGGGAACCCCAGCATTTT. Its protein is CASSQDPGEPQHF.

The rearrangement uses TRBV27 and TRBJ2-1, with D possibly being TRBD2 (6 bases). V was pared by 4 bases and J by 0 bases, with 16 bases between. The CDR3 runs 17 residues. Germline V gene lookup returns CDR1 MNHEY and CDR2 SMNVEV (reference sequence). The CDR3 loop is CASSSYPAGISYNEQFF. The CDR3 coding sequence is TGTGCCAGCAGTTCGTATCCGGCGGGAATCTCCTACAATGAGCAGTTCTTC.

The chain carries TRBV4-2 and TRBJ1-5; D gene ambiguous. Germline lookup yields CDR1 LGHNA and CDR2 YNFKEQ. The CDR3 runs 14 residues. V was shortened by 0 bases and J by 2 bases, with 5 bases between the two germline ends. CDR3 sequence: CASSQEAGNQPQHF. The CDR3 DNA sequence: TGTGCCAGCAGCCAAGAGGCAGGCAATCAGCCCCAGCATTTT.

J is TRBJ2-1 and V is TRBV5-1, with 8 bases fitting TRBD1. V lost 2 bases to trimming and J lost 0 bases; unmatched junction nucleotides: 1. Germline lookup yields CDR1 SGHRS and CDR2 YFSETQ. The CDR3 runs to 15 residues. The CDR3 reads CASSLQGGSYNEQFF. The CDR3 DNA reads as TGCGCCAGCAGCTTACAGGGGGGCTCCTACAATGAGCAGTTCTTC.

The J gene is TRBJ1-4, the V gene TRBV7-6; the D gene is possibly TRBD1 (6 bases). Per germline, CDR1 SGHVS and CDR2 FNYEAQ. V was cut by 1 base and J by 0 bases, with 18 bases left in between. The CDR3 has 19 residues. The CDR3 DNA sequence: TGTGCCAGCAGCTTAGTACCCCCGGACAGTCTCGCAACTAATGAAAAACTGTTTTTT. Amino acids: CASSLVPPDSLATNEKLFF.